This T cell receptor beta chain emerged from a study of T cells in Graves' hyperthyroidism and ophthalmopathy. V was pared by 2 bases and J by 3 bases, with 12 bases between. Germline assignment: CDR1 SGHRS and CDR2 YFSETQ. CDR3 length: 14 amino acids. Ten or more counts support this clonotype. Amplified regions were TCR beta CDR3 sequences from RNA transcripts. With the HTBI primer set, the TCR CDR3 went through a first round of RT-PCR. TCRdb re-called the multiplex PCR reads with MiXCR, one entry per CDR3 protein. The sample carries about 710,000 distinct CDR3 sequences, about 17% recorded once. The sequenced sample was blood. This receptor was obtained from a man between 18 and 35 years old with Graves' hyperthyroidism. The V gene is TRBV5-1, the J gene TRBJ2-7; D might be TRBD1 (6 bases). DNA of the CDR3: TGCGCCAGCAGCTTAAGGGGGAGAGGCTACGAGCAGTACTTC. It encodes CASSLRGRGYEQYF.